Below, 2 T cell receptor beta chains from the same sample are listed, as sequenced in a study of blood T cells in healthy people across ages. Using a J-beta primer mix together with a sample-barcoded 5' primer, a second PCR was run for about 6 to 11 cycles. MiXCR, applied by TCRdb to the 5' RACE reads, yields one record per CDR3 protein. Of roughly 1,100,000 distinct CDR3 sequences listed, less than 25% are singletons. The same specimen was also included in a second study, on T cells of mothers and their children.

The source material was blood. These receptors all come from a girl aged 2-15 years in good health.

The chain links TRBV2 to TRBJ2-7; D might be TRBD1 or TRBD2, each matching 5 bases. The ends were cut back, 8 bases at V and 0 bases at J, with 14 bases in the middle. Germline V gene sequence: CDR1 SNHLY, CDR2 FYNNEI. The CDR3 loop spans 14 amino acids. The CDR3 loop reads CASHRGLSSYEQYF. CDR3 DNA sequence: TGTGCCAGCCACCGGGGCCTGAGCTCCTACGAGCAGTACTTC.

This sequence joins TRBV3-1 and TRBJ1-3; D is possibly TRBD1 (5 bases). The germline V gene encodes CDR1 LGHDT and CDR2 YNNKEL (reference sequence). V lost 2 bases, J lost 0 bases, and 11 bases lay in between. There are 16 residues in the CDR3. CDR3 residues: CASSQLTAYSGNTIYF. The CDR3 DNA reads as TGTGCCAGCAGCCAATTGACAGCTTACTCTGGAAACACCATATATTTT.